A single sample is the source of the 30 T cell receptor beta chains below, sequenced in a study of blood T cell repertoires in COVID-19. Assay: immunoSEQ multiplex PCR; the TCRdb copy retains only in-frame clones and omits some. The table has around 180,000 clones, 86% seen once. The source material was PBMCs or T cells enriched from blood (not recorded which). The receptors were sampled from a young woman who had recovered from COVID-19.

The V and J genes are TRBV5-4 and TRBJ2-1; TRBD2 aligns across 8 bases. Germline values: CDR1 SGHNT, CDR2 YYREEE (reference sequence). CDR3 length equals 15 residues. Trimming took 3 bases from V and 8 from J; bases not matched to a gene: 10. The CDR3 protein is CASSSPGGGRDEQFF. Written as DNA, the CDR3 is TGTGCCAGCAGCTCCCCGGGGGGGGGCAGGGATGAGCAGTTCTTC. The variable domain in full, completed from reference TRBV5-4 and TRBJ2-1, reads ETGVTQSPTHLIKTRGQQVTLRCSSQSGHNTVSWYQQALGQGPQFIFQYYREEENGRGNFPPRFSGLQFPNYSSELNVNALELDDSALYLCASSSPGGGRDEQFFGPGTRLTVL.

J is TRBJ2-2 and V is TRBV11-3; 8 bases agree with TRBD1. The CDR3 has 16 residues. The V and J ends lost 4 bases and 6 bases, in that order; junction bases with no gene match: 10. CDR1 and CDR2 from the germline V gene are SGHNT and YENEEA. Here the CDR3 DNA reads TGTGCCAGCAGCTACACCGGGACAGGAGGGGCCGGGGAGCTGTTTTTT. Protein: CASSYTGTGGAGELFF.

The CDR3 here is CASSPPAGGSYEQYF. The CDR3 coding sequence is TGTGCCAGCAGTCCCCCAGCGGGAGGTTCGTACGAGCAGTACTTC. J is TRBJ2-7 and V is TRBV27, with 9 bases lining up with TRBD2. Trimming at V came to 5 bases and at J to 4 bases, leaving 9 bases not matched to a gene. This CDR3 has 15 residues. Germline loops: CDR1 MNHEY, CDR2 SMNVEV (reference sequence).

The chain joins TRBV7-9 to TRBJ2-7; 8 bases match TRBD2. The CDR3 length is 16 residues. V dropped 4 bases and J dropped 3; count of bases not matched to a gene: 11. Per germline, CDR1 SEHNR and CDR2 FQNEAQ (reference sequence). This CDR3 is CASSSTRTSQYYEQYF. In DNA form, the CDR3 reads TGTGCCAGCAGCTCCACCAGGACTAGCCAATACTACGAGCAGTACTTC.

Details on this clone: This sample includes further DNA sequences coding for the same CDR3. The J gene is TRBJ2-5, the V gene TRBV19, with D possibly TRBD1 on 6 matching bases. CDR1 is LNHDA and CDR2 is SQIVND in the germline V gene (reference sequence). V was pared by 8 bases and J by 4 bases, with 11 bases between. This CDR3 comprises 12 residues. DNA for the CDR3: TGTGCCAGTCGACAGGCGGGAGAGACCCAGTACTTC. Its translation is CASRQAGETQYF.

V usage is TRBV19 and J usage is TRBJ2-7, with TRBD2 matching over 7 bases. Germline CDR1 is LNHDA and CDR2 is SQIVND (reference sequence). The CDR3 is made up of 14 amino acids. Trimming took 6 bases from V and 4 from J; bases not matched to a gene: 9. CDR3 sequence: CASRFSGGSYEQYF. The CDR3 DNA follows: TGTGCCAGTAGGTTTTCTGGCGGGAGTTACGAGCAGTACTTC. Complete variable domain (other parts from reference TRBV19 and TRBJ2-7): DGGITQSPKYLFRKEGQNVTLSCEQNLNHDAMYWYRQDPGQGLRLIYYSQIVNDFQKGDIAEGYSVSREKKESFPLTVTSAQKNPTAFYLCASRFSGGSYEQYFGPGTRLTVT.

The V and J genes are TRBV9 and TRBJ2-1; D remains ambiguous. This CDR3 region has 12 residues. The ends were cut back, 1 base at V and 5 bases at J, with 4 bases in the middle. Per germline, CDR1 SGDLS and CDR2 YYNGEE. The CDR3 DNA reads TGTGCCAGCAGCGTACCCGACAATGAGCAGTTCTTC. It codes for CASSVPDNEQFF.

DNA of the CDR3: TGTGCCAGCAGCTCAGGACTAGCGGGAGGGGTTGAGCAGTTCTTC. Amino acid sequence: CASSSGLAGGVEQFF. The rearrangement joins TRBV5-4 to TRBJ2-1; 15 bases are shared with TRBD2. The CDR3 is 15 amino acids. Per germline, CDR1 SGHNT and CDR2 YYREEE (reference sequence). V lost 3 bases, J lost 9 bases, and 4 bases stayed unmatched.

This sequence joins TRBV6-5 and TRBJ2-7; TRBD1 might be the D (6 bases). V dropped 7 bases and J dropped 2 bases, with 15 bases sitting between them. CDR3 length: 14 amino acids. Germline CDR1 and CDR2: MNHEY and SVGAGI. The CDR3: CASKTLDRPYEQYF. The CDR3 DNA follows: TGTGCCAGCAAAACCCTTGACAGGCCCTACGAGCAGTACTTC.

In this sample, this clone turned up once. The rearrangement uses TRBV7-6 and TRBJ2-3, with 8 bases lining up with TRBD2. The ends lost 1 base at V and 5 bases at J; junction bases unmatched: 5. This CDR3 region has 15 residues. Per the germline V gene, CDR1 is SGHVS and CDR2 is FNYEAQ. CDR3 bases: TGTGCCAGCAGCTTAGAGGAGCGGGAGATAGATACGCAGTATTTT. It codes for CASSLEEREIDTQYF.

The CDR3 region is CASSLPGQGYEQYF. The CDR3 coding sequence is TGTGCCAGCAGCTTACCGGGACAGGGGTACGAGCAGTACTTC. This chain joins TRBV5-8 and TRBJ2-7, with 10 bases aligning to TRBD1. The CDR3 is made up of 14 amino acids. V dropped 2 bases and J dropped 4; count of bases not matched to a gene: 3. Germline V CDR1 and CDR2: SGHTS, YDEGEE.

The chain couples TRBV28 to TRBJ2-7; maybe TRBD1 (7 bases). Germline V gives CDR1 MDHEN, CDR2 SYDVKM. Deletions cut 2 bases from V and 5 bases from J, with 16 bases between. The CDR3 runs to 15 residues. The CDR3 here is CASSLRFSGGHEQYF. The CDR3 bases are TGTGCCAGCAGTTTACGTTTTTCAGGGGGGCACGAGCAGTACTTC.

The rearrangement links TRBV6-5 to TRBJ2-1; no reliable D call. Deletions cut 6 bases from V and 9 bases from J, with 15 bases between. The CDR3 loop spans 13 amino acids. Germline CDR1 and CDR2: MNHEY and SVGAGI. CDR3 DNA sequence: TGTGCCAGCAGCAGTGCGGCGTCCCGTGAGCAGTTCTTC. It translates to CASSSAASREQFF.

The gene calls are TRBV27 and TRBJ2-6; possible D gene TRBD1, 6 bases. Trimming removed 5 bases at V and 10 bases at J, with 21 bases between. The CDR3 is 16 amino acids. Germline CDR1 and CDR2: MNHEY and SMNVEV (reference sequence). This chain's CDR3 is CASSASGTNPSNVLTF. Here the CDR3 DNA reads TGTGCCAGCAGTGCTTCCGGGACAAATCCCTCGAACGTCCTGACTTTC.

CDR3 region: CASSYSGGHSGNTIYF. The CDR3 coding sequence is TGTGCCAGCAGTTACTCTGGGGGACACTCTGGAAACACCATATATTTT. The J gene is TRBJ1-3, the V gene TRBV6-5, with a weak D call TRBD1 (6 bases). There are 16 residues in the CDR3. Trimming took off 0 bases at V and 0 bases at J, with 9 bases between the two ends. From germline, CDR1 is MNHEY and CDR2 SVGAGI.

V is TRBV5-1 and J is TRBJ2-7, with D possibly TRBD1 on 6 matching bases. V shed 9 bases and J shed 2 bases, with 18 bases lying between them. This CDR3 has 14 amino acids. The germline gives CDR1 SGHRS, CDR2 YFSETQ. The CDR3 loop reads CATTDGTYPYEQYF. CDR3 coding DNA: TGCGCCACCACGGACGGGACATATCCCTACGAGCAGTACTTC. The variable domain in full, with the rest retrieved from reference TRBV5-1 and TRBJ2-7, is KAGVTQTPRYLIKTRGQQVTLSCSPISGHRSVSWYQQTPGQGLQFLFEYFSETQRNKGNFPGRFSGRQFSNSRSEMNVSTLELGDSALYLCATTDGTYPYEQYFGPGTRLTVT.

J is TRBJ2-1 and V is TRBV6-5; 7 nucleotides agree with TRBD1. Trimming cost V 7 bases and J 4 bases; bases outside gene matches: 4. The germline CDR1 and CDR2 sequences are MNHEY and SVGAGI. The CDR3 is made up of 13 amino acids. The CDR3 DNA is TGTGCCAGCAAGGGGACAGAATACAATGAGCAGTTCTTC. Translated: CASKGTEYNEQFF.

Here the CDR3 reads CASSAKGNYGYTF. CDR3 bases: TGTGCCAGCAGTGCAAAGGGGAACTATGGCTACACCTTC. This rearrangement joins TRBV27 to TRBJ1-2; a possible D gene is TRBD1 (5 bases). Germline CDR1 reads MNHEY; CDR2 reads SMNVEV (reference sequence). The V end lost 5 bases, the J end lost 2 bases, and 9 bases lay between the germline ends. The CDR3 sequence is 13 residues long.

This clone was observed a handful of times. The rearrangement joins TRBV6-2 or TRBV6-3 to TRBJ2-1; 7 nucleotides match TRBD1. Trimming removed 2 bases from V and 8 bases from J; junction bases left unmatched: 3. This CDR3 is built from 13 residues. The germline CDR1 and CDR2 sequences are MNHEY and SVGEGT. CDR3 DNA: TGTGCCAGCAGTTACGGGGACAGTTATGAGCAGTTCTTC. Its protein is CASSYGDSYEQFF.

This clone was recorded a few times. The V gene is TRBV4-1, the J gene TRBJ2-7; 7 bases line up with TRBD2. Trimming removed 4 bases from V and 4 bases from J; junction bases left unmatched: 10. The CDR3 has 15 amino acids. The germline V gene encodes CDR1 MGHRA and CDR2 YSYEKL. CDR3 sequence: CASSPLRGRAYEQYF. The CDR3 DNA is TGCGCCAGCAGCCCCCTTCGCGGGAGAGCTTACGAGCAGTACTTC.

The chain has TRBV19 and TRBJ1-2; perhaps TRBD1 as D (5 bases). This CDR3 is built from 13 residues. V lost 4 bases and J lost 7, with 13 bases in between. Germline V gene lookup returns CDR1 LNHDA and CDR2 SQIVND (reference sequence). CDR3 region: CASSTDGRGGYTF. For the CDR3, the DNA is TGTGCCAGTAGTACCGACGGGAGGGGTGGCTACACCTTC.

The genes are TRBV13 and TRBJ1-1, with D maybe TRBD1 (5 bases). The germline V gene encodes CDR1 PRHDT and CDR2 FYEKMQ (reference sequence). Trimming pared 7 bases from V and 8 bases from J, leaving 17 bases between. The CDR3 covers 13 residues. CDR3 protein: CASILQGQAEAFF. The DNA of the CDR3 is TGTGCCAGCATCCTCCAGGGCCAGGCCGAAGCTTTCTTT.

The chain carries TRBV19 and TRBJ1-2; D might be TRBD1 (5 bases). The V gene lost 5 bases and the J gene lost 4 bases, with 11 bases spanning the gap. Germline values: CDR1 LNHDA, CDR2 SQIVND (reference sequence). This CDR3 is built from 13 residues. CDR3 loop: CASSLQGPYGYTF. CDR3 nucleotides: TGTGCCAGTAGTTTGCAGGGCCCCTATGGCTACACCTTC.

The chain links TRBV7-2 to TRBJ2-3; perhaps TRBD1 as D (6 bases). The CDR3 length is 14 residues. The ends were cut back, 6 bases at V and 2 bases at J, with 12 bases in the middle. Germline V gene data show CDR1 as SGHTA and CDR2 as FQGNSA. The CDR3 DNA reads TGTGCCAGCAGACTGCAGGGGCACACAGATACGCAGTATTTT. Translated: CASRLQGHTDTQYF. Using reference TRBV7-2 and TRBJ2-3 for the parts outside the CDR3, the full variable domain is GAGVSQSPSNKVTEKGKDVELRCDPISGHTALYWYRQSLGQGLEFLIYFQGNSAPDKSGLPSDRFSAERTGGSVSTLTIQRTQQEDSAVYLCASRLQGHTDTQYFGPGTRLTVL.

J is TRBJ1-6 and V is TRBV19; TRBD1 matches at 7 bases. Looked up from germline, CDR1 is LNHDA and CDR2 is SQIVND (reference sequence). The length of the CDR3 is 13 residues. Trimming removed 6 bases from V and 5 bases from J; junction bases left unmatched: 1. CDR3 sequence: CASRGQDNSPLHF. CDR3 DNA sequence: TGTGCCAGTAGAGGACAGGATAATTCACCCCTCCACTTT.

In DNA form, the CDR3 reads TGTGCCAGCAGCCGGGAACCGGGAGGCAACACTGAAGCTTTCTTT. Translated, it gives CASSREPGGNTEAFF. The chain uses TRBV5-5 and TRBJ1-1; D gene ambiguous. V shed 4 bases and J shed 2 bases, with 15 bases lying between them. CDR1 SGHKS and CDR2 YYEKEE come from the germline V gene (reference sequence). CDR3 size: 15 residues. Supplemented by reference TRBV5-5 and TRBJ1-1, the full variable domain reads DAGVTQSPTHLIKTRGQQVTLRCSPISGHKSVSWYQQVLGQGPQFIFQYYEKEERGRGNFPDRFSARQFPNYSSELNVNALLLGDSALYLCASSREPGGNTEAFFGQGTRLTVV.

Here the CDR3 DNA reads TGTGCCAGCAGCTCACGAGATAATTCACCCCTCCACTTT. It translates to CASSSRDNSPLHF. The chain recombines TRBV5-4 with TRBJ1-6; D remains unclear. The germline gives CDR1 SGHNT, CDR2 YYREEE (reference sequence). V was shortened by 3 bases and J by 5 bases, with 6 bases between the two germline ends. The CDR3 loop spans 13 amino acids.

The rearrangement joins TRBV27 to TRBJ2-7; TRBD1 matches 9 bases. The CDR3 is 13 amino acids. J was trimmed by 4 bases and V by 3 bases; bases with no gene match: 1. Germline CDR1 reads MNHEY; CDR2 reads SMNVEV (reference sequence). CDR3 coding DNA: TGTGCCAGCAGTTTGGACAGGGGTTACGAGCAGTACTTC. Protein sequence: CASSLDRGYEQYF.

This chain links TRBV7-9 with TRBJ1-1; possible D gene TRBD1, 5 bases. CDR1 is SEHNR and CDR2 is FQNEAQ in the germline V gene (reference sequence). V dropped 5 bases and J dropped 5 bases, with 21 bases sitting between them. The CDR3 loop spans 16 amino acids. As DNA, the CDR3 is TGTGCCAGCAGCCAATTCAGGGAAAAGGGCAAAACTGAAGCTTTCTTT. This encodes CASSQFREKGKTEAFF.

The chain joins TRBV18 to TRBJ1-5, with D tentatively TRBD1 (5 bases). CDR1 KGHSH and CDR2 LQKENI come from the germline V gene. V was trimmed by 6 bases and J by 5 bases, leaving 11 bases between them. CDR3 size: 13 residues. The CDR3 region is CASSRGGDQPQHF. CDR3 in DNA: TGTGCCAGCTCCCGGGGGGGAGATCAGCCCCAGCATTTT.